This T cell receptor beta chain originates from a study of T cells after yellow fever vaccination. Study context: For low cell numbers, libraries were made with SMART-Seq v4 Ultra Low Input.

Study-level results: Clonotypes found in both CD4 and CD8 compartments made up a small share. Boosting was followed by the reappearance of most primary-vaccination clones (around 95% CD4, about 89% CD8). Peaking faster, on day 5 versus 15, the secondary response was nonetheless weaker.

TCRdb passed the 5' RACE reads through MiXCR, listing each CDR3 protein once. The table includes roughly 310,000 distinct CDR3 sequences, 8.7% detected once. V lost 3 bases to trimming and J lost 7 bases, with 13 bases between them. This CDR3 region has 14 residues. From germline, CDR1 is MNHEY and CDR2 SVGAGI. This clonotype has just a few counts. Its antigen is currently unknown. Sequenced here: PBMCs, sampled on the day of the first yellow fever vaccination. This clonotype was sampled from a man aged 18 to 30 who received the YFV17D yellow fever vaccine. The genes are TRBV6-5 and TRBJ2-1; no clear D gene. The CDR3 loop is CASSYDNARNEQFF. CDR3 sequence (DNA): TGTGCCAGCAGTTATGATAACGCCCGAAATGAGCAGTTCTTC.